Listed here are 2 T cell receptor beta chains from one sample, sequenced in a study of blood T cell repertoires in COVID-19. TCRdb's copy holds only in-frame clones and misses some; the assay was immunoSEQ multiplex PCR. The sample records 200,000 to 250,000 clones, approximately 88% being singletons. The sequenced material came from PBMCs or T cells enriched from blood (not recorded which). The origin of the receptors is a woman between 25 and 40 years old who had been exposed to COVID-19.

In DNA, the CDR3 is TGTGCCTGGAGCCTCCGGGGGGGGGCGGTAGGATCACCCCTCCACTTT. Translated: CAWSLRGGAVGSPLHF. The V gene is TRBV30, the J gene TRBJ1-6; possible D gene TRBD1, 6 bases. The CDR3 runs to 16 residues. Germline CDR1 is GTSNPN and CDR2 is SVGIG (reference sequence). Between the trimmed V and J ends, which lost 3 bases and 10 bases, there was a span of 22 bases.

This clone has only one observation. The gene calls are TRBV27 and TRBJ1-2, with 11 bases identical to TRBD1. Unmatched junction bases numbered 7, after V lost 1 base and J lost 3 bases. The CDR3 is made up of 17 amino acids. From germline, CDR1 is MNHEY and CDR2 SMNVEV (reference sequence). DNA of the CDR3: TGTGCCAGCAGTTTATTCGGACAGGGGGCGATGCACTATGGCTACACCTTC. Protein sequence: CASSLFGQGAMHYGYTF.